Listed below are T cell receptor beta chains from one sample, sequenced in a study of response to subunit inactivated influenza vaccine. TCRdb reprocessed the RT-PCR reads via MiXCR and lists one record per CDR3 protein. Among 150,000 to 200,000 distinct CDR3 sequences listed, approximately 11% were seen once. The material was non-naive T cells sorted from PBMCs, obtained 45 days after vaccination. The origin of the receptors is a man between 45 and 60 years old who received an inactivated influenza vaccine. Both conserved end residues are part of each CDR3. A D gene is named only where the DNA matches it firmly. A row's size may be missing; if present it is once, few, many or a size class.

v_call	d_call	clone_size	j_call	cdr3_nt	cdr3_aa
TRBV7-9	.	many	TRBJ1-2	TGTGCCAGCAGTCCACAGGGTGGGGGCTACACCTTC	CASSPQGGGYTF
TRBV29-1	.	many	TRBJ2-5	TGCAGCGTTGTAGGTGGGGGGCGCCTGGAGACCCAGTACTTC	CSVVGGGRLETQYF
TRBV12-3/TRBV12-4	TRBD1	.	TRBJ2-1	TGTGCCATCAGTTTAGAGACAGGGGCCGCAAAGACTACCTACAATGAGCAGTTCTTC	CAISLETGAAKTTYNEQFF
TRBV3-1	.	.	TRBJ1-2	TGTGCCAGCAGCCAAGTGGGGGCCGGCTATGGCTACACCTTC	CASSQVGAGYGYTF
TRBV3-1	.	many	TRBJ1-6	TGTGCCAGCAGCCAAGGAGGACAGCCAAACTCACCCCTCCACTTT	CASSQGGQPNSPLHF
TRBV20-1	TRBD1	many	TRBJ1-1	TGCAGTGCCCGAGGTGTCAGGGGGGGCACTGAAGCTTTCTTT	CSARGVRGGTEAFF
TRBV7-2	.	.	TRBJ1-2	TGTGCCAGCAGCTCCCATCTTCTTAACTATGGCTACACCTTC	CASSSHLLNYGYTF
TRBV5-1	.	many	TRBJ2-7	TGCGCCAGCAGCCGAGACATCTCCTACGAGCAGTACTTC	CASSRDISYEQYF
TRBV11-2	.	few	TRBJ2-7	TGTGCCAGCAGCTCCCCGGGACACCACTCCTACGAGCAGTACTTC	CASSSPGHHSYEQYF
TRBV20-1	.	.	TRBJ2-3	TGCAGTGCTAGAGATCGTTATAGCACAGATACGCAGTATTTT	CSARDRYSTDTQYF
TRBV7-3	TRBD2	.	TRBJ2-5	TGTGCCAGCAGCTTTCAGCGGGAGTACCAAGAGACCCAGTACTTC	CASSFQREYQETQYF
TRBV7-8	.	many	TRBJ2-3	TGTGCCAGTGAGGAGGGGGAAACAGATACGCAGTATTTT	CASEEGETDTQYF
TRBV20-1	TRBD1	.	TRBJ1-6	TGCAGTGCTAGTCGGTCCAGGGGGTACAATTCACCCCTCCACTTT	CSASRSRGYNSPLHF
TRBV28	.	many	TRBJ2-7	TGTGCCAGCAGCCGGAGGCACGAGCAGTACTTC	CASSRRHEQYF
TRBV6-5	.	.	TRBJ1-2	TGTGCCAGCAGTTACCGGACAAGCCTCTATGACTACACCTTC	CASSYRTSLYDYTF
TRBV30	TRBD1	many	TRBJ1-4	TGTGCCTGGAGTGGGGGACAGTTTAATGAAAAACTGTTTTTT	CAWSGGQFNEKLFF
TRBV6-6	TRBD1	few	TRBJ1-2	TGTGCCAGCAGTGGCCTTACAGGGGGTGGCTACACCTTC	CASSGLTGGGYTF
TRBV11-2	.	few	TRBJ2-1	TGTGCCAGCAGCCCCGGGTCGGGTAATGAGCAGTTCTTC	CASSPGSGNEQFF
TRBV6-2/TRBV6-3	.	few	TRBJ2-7	TGTGCCAGCAGTTACCACGAAGCCTACGAGCAGTACTTC	CASSYHEAYEQYF
TRBV4-2	.	many	TRBJ2-3	TGTGCCAGCAGCCAAGGGGGTACCACAGATACGCAGTATTTT	CASSQGGTTDTQYF
TRBV12-3/TRBV12-4	.	.	TRBJ1-1	TGTGCCAGCAGTTGGGGGATGACTGAAGCTTTCTTT	CASSWGMTEAFF
TRBV19	.	many	TRBJ1-5	TGTGCCAGTAGTATAGATCGTCCGAGGGGTAATCAGCCCCAGCATTTT	CASSIDRPRGNQPQHF
TRBV5-6	.	.	TRBJ1-1	TGTGCCAGCAGCTGGGTCTCTAACACTGAAGCTTTCTTT	CASSWVSNTEAFF
TRBV20-1	.	many	TRBJ1-1	TGCAGTGCTAAAGGGACGGAGAACACTGAAGCTTTCTTT	CSAKGTENTEAFF
TRBV7-6	TRBD2	.	TRBJ2-1	TGTGCCAGCAGCTTAGCGGTACTAGCGGGATACAATGAGCAGTTCTTC	CASSLAVLAGYNEQFF